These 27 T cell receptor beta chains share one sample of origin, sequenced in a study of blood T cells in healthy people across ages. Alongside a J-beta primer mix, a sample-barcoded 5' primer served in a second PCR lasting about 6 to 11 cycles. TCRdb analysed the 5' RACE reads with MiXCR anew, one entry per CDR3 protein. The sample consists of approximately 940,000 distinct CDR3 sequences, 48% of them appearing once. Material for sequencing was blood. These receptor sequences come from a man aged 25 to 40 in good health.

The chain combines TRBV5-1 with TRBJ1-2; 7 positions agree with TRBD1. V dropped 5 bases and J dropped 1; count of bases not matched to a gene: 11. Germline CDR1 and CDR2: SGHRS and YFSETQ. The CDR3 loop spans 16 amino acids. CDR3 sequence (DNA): TGCGCCAGCAGTGCGCTCCCGGGACAGAGTAACTATGGCTACACCTTC. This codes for CASSALPGQSNYGYTF.

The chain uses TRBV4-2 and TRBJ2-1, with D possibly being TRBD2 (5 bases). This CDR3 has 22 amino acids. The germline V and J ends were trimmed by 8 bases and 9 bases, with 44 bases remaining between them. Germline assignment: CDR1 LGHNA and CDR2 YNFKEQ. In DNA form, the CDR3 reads TGTGCCAGCCAACAGAGGGTCTCTTTGACTGTACGCCATGACCCGTCGTGGACTGAGCAGTTCTTC. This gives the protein CASQQRVSLTVRHDPSWTEQFF.

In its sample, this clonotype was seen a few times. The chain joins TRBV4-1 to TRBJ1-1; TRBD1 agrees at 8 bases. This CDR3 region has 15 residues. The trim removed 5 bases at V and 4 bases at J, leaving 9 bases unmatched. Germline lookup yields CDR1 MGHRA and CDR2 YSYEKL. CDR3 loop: CASSADRGGGTEAFF. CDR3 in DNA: TGCGCCAGCAGCGCCGACAGGGGAGGTGGCACTGAAGCTTTCTTT.

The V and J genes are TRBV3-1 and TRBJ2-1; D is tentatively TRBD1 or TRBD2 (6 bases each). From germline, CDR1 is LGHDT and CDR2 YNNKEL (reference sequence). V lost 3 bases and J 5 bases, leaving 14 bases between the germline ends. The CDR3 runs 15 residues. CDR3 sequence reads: CASSHGPGGHNEQFF. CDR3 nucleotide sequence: TGTGCCAGCAGCCACGGACCCGGGGGCCACAATGAGCAGTTCTTC.

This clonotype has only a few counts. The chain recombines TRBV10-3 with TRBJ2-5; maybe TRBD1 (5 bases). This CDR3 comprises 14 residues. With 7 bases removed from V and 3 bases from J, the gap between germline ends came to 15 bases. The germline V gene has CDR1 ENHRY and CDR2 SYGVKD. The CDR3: CAIKGSLGEETQYF. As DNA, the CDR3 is TGTGCCATCAAAGGGTCTCTAGGGGAAGAGACCCAGTACTTC.

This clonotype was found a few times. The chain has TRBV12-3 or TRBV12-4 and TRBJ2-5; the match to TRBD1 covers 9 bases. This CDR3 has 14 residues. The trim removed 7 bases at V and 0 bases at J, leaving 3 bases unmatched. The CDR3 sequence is CASTGTGYQETQYF. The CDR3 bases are TGTGCCAGCACCGGGACAGGGTACCAAGAGACCCAGTACTTC.

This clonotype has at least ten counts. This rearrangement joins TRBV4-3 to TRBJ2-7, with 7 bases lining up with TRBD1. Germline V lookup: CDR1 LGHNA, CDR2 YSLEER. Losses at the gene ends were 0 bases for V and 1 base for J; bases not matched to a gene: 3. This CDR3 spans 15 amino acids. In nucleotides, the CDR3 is TGCGCCAGCAGCCAAGAAAGCAGGGGGTCCTACGAGCAGTACTTC. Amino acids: CASSQESRGSYEQYF.

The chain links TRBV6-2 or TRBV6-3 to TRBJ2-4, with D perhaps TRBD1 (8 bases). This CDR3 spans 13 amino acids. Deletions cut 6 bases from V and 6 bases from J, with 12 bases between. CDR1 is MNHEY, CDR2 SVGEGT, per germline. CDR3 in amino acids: CASRNRGGNIQYF. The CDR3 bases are TGTGCCAGCAGAAACAGGGGGGGAAACATTCAGTACTTC.

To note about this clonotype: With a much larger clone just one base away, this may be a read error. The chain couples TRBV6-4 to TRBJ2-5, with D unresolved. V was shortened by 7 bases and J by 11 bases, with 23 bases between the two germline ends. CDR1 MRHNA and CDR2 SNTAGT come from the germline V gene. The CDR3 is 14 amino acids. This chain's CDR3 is CASNVVPLFYKQYF. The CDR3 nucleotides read TGTGCCAGCAATGTGGTCCCACTTTTCTACAAGCAGTACTTC.

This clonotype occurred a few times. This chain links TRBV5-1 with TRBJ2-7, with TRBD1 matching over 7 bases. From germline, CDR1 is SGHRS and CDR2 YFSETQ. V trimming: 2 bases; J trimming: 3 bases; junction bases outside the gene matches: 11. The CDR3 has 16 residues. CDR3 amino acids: CASSFDLVTGYYEQYF. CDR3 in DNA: TGCGCCAGCAGCTTCGACCTGGTGACAGGGTACTACGAGCAGTACTTC.

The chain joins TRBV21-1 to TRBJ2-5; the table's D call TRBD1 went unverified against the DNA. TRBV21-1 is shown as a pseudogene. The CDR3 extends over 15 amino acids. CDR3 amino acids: CASSKGAGGTGEQYF. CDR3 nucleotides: TGTGCCAGCAGCAAAGGGGCAGGGGGTACGGGGGAGCAGTACTTC.

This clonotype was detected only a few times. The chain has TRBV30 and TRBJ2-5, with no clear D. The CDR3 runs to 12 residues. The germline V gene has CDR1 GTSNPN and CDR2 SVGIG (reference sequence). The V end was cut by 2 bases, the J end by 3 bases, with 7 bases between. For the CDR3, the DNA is TGTGCCTGGAGTTGGAGTGAAGAGACCCAGTACTTC. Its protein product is CAWSWSEETQYF.

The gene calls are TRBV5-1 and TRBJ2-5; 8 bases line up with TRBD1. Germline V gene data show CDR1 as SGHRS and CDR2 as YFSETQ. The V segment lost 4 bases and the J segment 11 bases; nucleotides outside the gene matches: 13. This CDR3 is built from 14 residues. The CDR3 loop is CASSLRQGMDEQYF. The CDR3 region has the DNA TGCGCCAGCAGCCTCCGACAGGGGATGGATGAGCAGTACTTC.

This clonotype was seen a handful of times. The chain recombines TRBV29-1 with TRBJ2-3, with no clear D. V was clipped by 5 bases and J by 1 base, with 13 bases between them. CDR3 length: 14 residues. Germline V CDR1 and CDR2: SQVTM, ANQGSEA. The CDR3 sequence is CSVTATSGTDTQYF. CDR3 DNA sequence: TGCAGCGTTACGGCTACCTCTGGCACAGATACGCAGTATTTT.

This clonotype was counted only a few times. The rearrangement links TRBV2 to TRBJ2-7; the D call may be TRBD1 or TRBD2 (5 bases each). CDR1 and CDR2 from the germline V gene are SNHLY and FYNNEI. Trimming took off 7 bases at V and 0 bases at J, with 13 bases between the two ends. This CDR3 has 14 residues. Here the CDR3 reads CASTLGRSSYEQYF. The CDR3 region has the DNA TGTGCCAGCACCTTGGGACGGTCCTCCTACGAGCAGTACTTC.

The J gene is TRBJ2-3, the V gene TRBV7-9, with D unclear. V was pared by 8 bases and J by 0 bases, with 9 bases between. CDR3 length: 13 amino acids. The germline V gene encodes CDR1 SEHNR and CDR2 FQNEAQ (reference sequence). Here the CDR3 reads CASRIQSTDTQYF. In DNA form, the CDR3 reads TGTGCCAGCCGGATCCAAAGCACAGATACGCAGTATTTT.

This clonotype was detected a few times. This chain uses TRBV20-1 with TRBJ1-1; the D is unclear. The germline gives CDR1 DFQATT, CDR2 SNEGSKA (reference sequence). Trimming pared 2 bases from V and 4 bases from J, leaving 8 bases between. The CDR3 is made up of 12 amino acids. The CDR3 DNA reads TGCAGTGCTAGATGGGAGGGCACTGAAGCTTTCTTT. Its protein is CSARWEGTEAFF.

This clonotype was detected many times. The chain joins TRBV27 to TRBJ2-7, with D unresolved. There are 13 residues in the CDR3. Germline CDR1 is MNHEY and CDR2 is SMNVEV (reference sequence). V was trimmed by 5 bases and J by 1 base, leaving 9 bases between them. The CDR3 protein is CASSTPGSYEQYF. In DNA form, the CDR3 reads TGTGCCAGCAGTACACCCGGATCCTACGAGCAGTACTTC.

The CDR3 reads CASSFLAGRANVLTF. CDR3 DNA sequence: TGTGCCAGCAGTTTCCTAGCGGGGAGGGCCAACGTCCTGACTTTC. The rearrangement joins TRBV28 to TRBJ2-6; 9 bases are a match to TRBD2. Germline CDR1 and CDR2: MDHEN and SYDVKM. Losses at the gene ends were 3 bases for V and 5 bases for J; bases not matched to a gene: 2. The CDR3 runs 15 residues.

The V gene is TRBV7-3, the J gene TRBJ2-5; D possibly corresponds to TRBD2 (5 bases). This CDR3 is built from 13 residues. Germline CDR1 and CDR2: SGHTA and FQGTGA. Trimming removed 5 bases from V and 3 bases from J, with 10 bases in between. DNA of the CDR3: TGTGCCAGCAGCCGAGGGATGGAAGAGACCCAGTACTTC. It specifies CASSRGMEETQYF.

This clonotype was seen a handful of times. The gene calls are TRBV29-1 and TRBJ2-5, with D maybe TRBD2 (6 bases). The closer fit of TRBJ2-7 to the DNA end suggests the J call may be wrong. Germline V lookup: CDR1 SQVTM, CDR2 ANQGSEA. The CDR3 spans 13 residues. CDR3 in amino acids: CSVDRGFADEQYF. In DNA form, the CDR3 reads TGCAGCGTTGACCGGGGGTTCGCGGACGAGCAGTACTTC.

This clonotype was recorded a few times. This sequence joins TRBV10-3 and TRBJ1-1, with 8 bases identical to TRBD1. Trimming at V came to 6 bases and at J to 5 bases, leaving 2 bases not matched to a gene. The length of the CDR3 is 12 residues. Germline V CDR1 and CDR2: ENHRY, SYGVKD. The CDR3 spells CAIRDRVTEAFF. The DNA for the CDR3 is TGTGCCATCAGGGACAGGGTGACTGAAGCTTTCTTT.

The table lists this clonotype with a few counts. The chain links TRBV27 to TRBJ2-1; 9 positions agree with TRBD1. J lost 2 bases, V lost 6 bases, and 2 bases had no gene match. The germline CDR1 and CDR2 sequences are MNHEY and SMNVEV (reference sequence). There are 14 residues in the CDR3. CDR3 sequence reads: CASRRTGAYNEQFF. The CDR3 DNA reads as TGTGCCAGCAGACGGACAGGGGCCTACAATGAGCAGTTCTTC.

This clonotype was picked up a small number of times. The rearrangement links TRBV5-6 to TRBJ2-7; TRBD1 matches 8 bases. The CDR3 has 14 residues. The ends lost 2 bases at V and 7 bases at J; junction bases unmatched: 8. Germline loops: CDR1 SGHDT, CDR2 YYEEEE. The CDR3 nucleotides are TGTGCCAGCAGCTTATCTCAGGGGGCTGGGGAGCAGTACTTC. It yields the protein CASSLSQGAGEQYF.

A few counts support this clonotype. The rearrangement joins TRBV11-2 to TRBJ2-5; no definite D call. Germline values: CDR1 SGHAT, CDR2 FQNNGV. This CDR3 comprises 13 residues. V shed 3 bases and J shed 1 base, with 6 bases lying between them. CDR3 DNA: TGTGCCAGCAGCTTGAGCCTCCAAGAGACCCAGTACTTC. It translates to CASSLSLQETQYF.

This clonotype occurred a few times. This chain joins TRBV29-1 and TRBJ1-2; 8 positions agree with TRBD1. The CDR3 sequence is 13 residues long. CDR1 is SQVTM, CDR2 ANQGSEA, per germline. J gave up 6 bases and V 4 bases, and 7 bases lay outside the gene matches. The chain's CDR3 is CSVVSRGRDGYTF. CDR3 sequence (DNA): TGCAGCGTTGTGTCCAGGGGGCGCGATGGCTACACCTTC.

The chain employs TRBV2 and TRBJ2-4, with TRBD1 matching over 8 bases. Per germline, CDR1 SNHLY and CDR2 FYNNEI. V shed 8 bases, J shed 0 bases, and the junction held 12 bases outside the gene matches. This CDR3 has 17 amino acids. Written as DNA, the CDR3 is TGTGCCAGCCGAGAAATCGGACAGGGACAAGCCAAAAACATTCAGTACTTC. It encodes CASREIGQGQAKNIQYF.